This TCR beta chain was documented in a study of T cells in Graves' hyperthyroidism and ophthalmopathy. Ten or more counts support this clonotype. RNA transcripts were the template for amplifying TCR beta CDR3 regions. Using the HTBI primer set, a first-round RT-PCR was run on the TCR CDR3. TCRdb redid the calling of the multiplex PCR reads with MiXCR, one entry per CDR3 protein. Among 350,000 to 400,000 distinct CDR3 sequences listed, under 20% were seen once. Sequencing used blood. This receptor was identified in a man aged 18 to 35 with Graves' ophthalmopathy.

Here the CDR3 DNA reads TGTGCCAGCAGCTTGGGACAGTGGAATGAAAAACTGTTTTTT. Its protein product is CASSLGQWNEKLFF. This chain uses TRBV11-1 with TRBJ1-4, with TRBD1 matching 7 bases. Per the germline V gene, CDR1 is SGHAT and CDR2 is FQDESV (reference sequence). V dropped 3 bases and J dropped 5; count of bases not matched to a gene: 3. The CDR3 runs to 14 residues.